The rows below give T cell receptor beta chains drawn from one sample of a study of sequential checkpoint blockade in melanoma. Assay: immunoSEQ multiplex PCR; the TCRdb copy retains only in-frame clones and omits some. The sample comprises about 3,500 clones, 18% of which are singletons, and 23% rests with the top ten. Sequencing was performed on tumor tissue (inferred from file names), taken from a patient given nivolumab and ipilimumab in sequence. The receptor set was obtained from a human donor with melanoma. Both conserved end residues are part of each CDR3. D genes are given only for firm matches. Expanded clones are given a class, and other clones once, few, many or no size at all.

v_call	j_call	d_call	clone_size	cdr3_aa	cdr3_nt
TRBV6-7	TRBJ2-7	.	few	CASSNLYEQYF	TGTGCCAGCAGTAATTTATACGAGCAGTACTTC
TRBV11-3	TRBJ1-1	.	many	CASSLGFWEDTEAFF	TGTGCCAGCAGCTTAGGTTTCTGGGAGGACACTGAAGCTTTCTTT
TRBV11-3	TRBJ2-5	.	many	CASSFGTPQETQYF	TGTGCCAGCAGCTTCGGGACTCCTCAAGAGACCCAGTACTTC
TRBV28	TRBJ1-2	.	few	CASGDSRGGYTF	TGTGCCAGCGGAGACTCCCGTGGCGGCTACACCTTC
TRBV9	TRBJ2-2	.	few	CASSVRAGVSVGELFF	TGTGCCAGCAGCGTCCGTGCAGGGGTTTCGGTCGGGGAGCTGTTTTTT
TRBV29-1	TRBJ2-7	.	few	CSVASGSYEQYF	TGCAGCGTCGCGTCGGGGAGCTACGAGCAGTACTTC
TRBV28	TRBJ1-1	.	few	CASSSSGALWGTEAFF	TGTGCCAGCAGTTCGTCCGGCGCACTCTGGGGAACTGAAGCTTTCTTT
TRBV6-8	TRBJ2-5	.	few	CASRLGSTGTQYF	TGTGCCAGCAGGCTCGGGTCGACTGGGACCCAGTACTTC
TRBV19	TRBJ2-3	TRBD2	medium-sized	CASRSSGFTDTQYF	TGTGCCAGTAGGAGTAGCGGGTTCACAGATACGCAGTATTTT
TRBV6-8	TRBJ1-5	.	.	CASRRTERGNQPQHF	TGTGCCAGCAGACGGACAGAAAGGGGTAATCAGCCCCAGCATTTT
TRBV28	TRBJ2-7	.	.	CASNLQGISYEQYF	TGTGCCAGCAATCTCCAGGGGATTTCCTACGAGCAGTACTTC
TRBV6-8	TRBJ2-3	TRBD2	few	CASSERGGTDTQYF	TGTGCCAGCAGTGAGCGGGGGGGCACAGATACGCAGTATTTT
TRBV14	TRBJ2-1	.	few	CASSQLEAYNEQFF	TGTGCCAGCAGCCAATTGGAGGCCTACAATGAGCAGTTCTTC
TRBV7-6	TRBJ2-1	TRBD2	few	CASSQGLGTSGRYNEQFF	TGTGCCAGCAGCCAAGGTTTAGGGACTAGCGGGAGGTACAATGAGCAGTTCTTC
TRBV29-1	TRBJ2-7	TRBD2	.	CSVEASGVSYKQYF	TGCAGCGTTGAAGCTAGCGGGGTTTCGTACAAGCAGTACTTC
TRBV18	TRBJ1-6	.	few	CASSGGRNSPLHF	TGTGCCAGCTCAGGGGGCAGGAATTCACCCCTCCACTTT
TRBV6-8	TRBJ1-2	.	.	CASRPRGRANYGYTF	TGTGCCAGCAGACCCCGGGGAAGAGCTAACTATGGCTACACCTTC
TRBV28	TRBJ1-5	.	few	CASSLWGQPYQPQHF	TGTGCCAGCAGTTTATGGGGACAACCTTATCAGCCCCAGCATTTT
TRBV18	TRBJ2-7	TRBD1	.	CASSPAGTGRDEQYF	TGTGCCAGCTCACCAGCCGGGACAGGGCGGGACGAGCAGTACTTC
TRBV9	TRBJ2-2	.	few	CASSPFKTGELFF	TGTGCCAGCAGCCCTTTTAAAACCGGGGAGCTGTTTTTT
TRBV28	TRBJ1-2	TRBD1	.	CASRPQGARGYTF	TGTGCCAGCAGACCTCAGGGGGCGCGTGGCTACACCTTC
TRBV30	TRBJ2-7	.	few	CAWSPPGRWDLIQDEQYF	TGTGCCTGGAGTCCCCCGGGGAGATGGGACTTGATACAGGACGAGCAGTACTTC
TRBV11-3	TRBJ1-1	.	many	CASSPVGENTEAFF	TGTGCCAGCAGCCCCGTTGGGGAGAACACTGAAGCTTTCTTT
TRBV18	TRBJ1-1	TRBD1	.	CASSPLRGSGTEAFF	TGTGCCAGCTCACCGCTCAGGGGGTCGGGCACTGAAGCTTTCTTT
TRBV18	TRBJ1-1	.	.	CASSPNTGLNTEAFF	TGTGCCAGCTCACCGAACACGGGCCTTAACACTGAAGCTTTCTTT
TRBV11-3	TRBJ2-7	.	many	CASSLVQGSHEQYF	TGTGCCAGCAGCTTAGTCCAGGGAAGCCACGAGCAGTACTTC
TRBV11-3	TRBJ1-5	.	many	CASSLSLWPISRDQPQHF	TGTGCCAGCAGCTTGTCTCTCTGGCCGATAAGTCGGGATCAGCCCCAGCATTTT
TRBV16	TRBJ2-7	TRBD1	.	CASSQQGVYSYEQYF	TGTGCCAGCAGCCAACAGGGGGTGTACTCCTACGAGCAGTACTTC
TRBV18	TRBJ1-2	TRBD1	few	CASSPLPGQGAIGYTF	TGTGCCAGCTCACCACTACCGGGACAGGGGGCCATTGGCTACACCTTC
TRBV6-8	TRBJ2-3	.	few	CASSDGGLLTDTQYF	TGTGCCAGCAGTGACGGAGGACTGCTCACAGATACGCAGTATTTT
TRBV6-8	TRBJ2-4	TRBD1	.	CASSAGTGVANIQYF	TGTGCCAGCAGTGCCGGGACAGGGGTCGCGAACATTCAGTACTTC
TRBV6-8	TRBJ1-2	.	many	CASSSEFGVDYGYTF	TGTGCCAGCAGTAGCGAGTTTGGGGTCGACTATGGCTACACCTTC
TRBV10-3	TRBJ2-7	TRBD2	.	CAISESGREDEQYF	TGTGCCATCAGTGAGTCTGGGCGGGAGGATGAGCAGTACTTC
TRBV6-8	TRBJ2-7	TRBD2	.	CASSPTGGPGYEQYF	TGTGCCAGCAGCCCGACGGGGGGACCCGGATACGAGCAGTACTTC
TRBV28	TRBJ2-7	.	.	CASSLFSGVSLSYEQYF	TGTGCCAGCAGTTTATTCTCTGGCGTGAGTCTATCCTACGAGCAGTACTTC
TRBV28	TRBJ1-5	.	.	CASNPFYNSNQPQHF	TGTGCCAGCAATCCATTCTATAATAGCAATCAGCCCCAGCATTTT
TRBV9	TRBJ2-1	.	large	CASSVAGELYNEQFF	TGTGCCAGCAGCGTAGCAGGGGAGCTCTACAATGAGCAGTTCTTC
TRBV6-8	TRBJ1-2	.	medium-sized	CAIGAPGGANYGYTF	TGTGCCATAGGGGCCCCGGGGGGAGCTAACTATGGCTACACCTTC
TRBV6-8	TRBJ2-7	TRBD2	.	CASSYRRLAGVYEQYF	TGTGCCAGCAGTTACCGGAGACTAGCGGGAGTCTACGAGCAGTACTTC
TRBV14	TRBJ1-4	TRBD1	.	CASSPGQGREKLFF	TGTGCCAGCAGCCCCGGACAGGGGAGGGAAAAACTGTTTTTT
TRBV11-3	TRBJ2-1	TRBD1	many	CASSLDRARDSHSYNEQFF	TGTGCCAGCAGCTTAGATCGGGCCAGGGACAGCCACTCCTACAATGAGCAGTTCTTC
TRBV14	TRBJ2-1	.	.	CASSQERESSYNEQFF	TGTGCCAGCAGCCAAGAGAGGGAGAGTTCCTACAATGAGCAGTTCTTC
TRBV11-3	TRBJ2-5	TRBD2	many	CASSLGGGLAGPQETQYF	TGTGCCAGCAGCTTAGGAGGAGGACTAGCGGGCCCCCAAGAGACCCAGTACTTC
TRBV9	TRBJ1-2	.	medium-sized	CASSVAVGGYGYTF	TGTGCCAGCAGCGTAGCGGTAGGGGGCTATGGCTACACCTTC
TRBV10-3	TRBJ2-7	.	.	CAISESSGSSAYEQYF	TGTGCCATCAGTGAGTCTTCGGGCAGCTCTGCCTACGAGCAGTACTTC
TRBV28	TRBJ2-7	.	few	CASSRAGAIAEQYF	TGTGCCAGCAGTCGGGCAGGGGCAATTGCCGAGCAGTACTTC
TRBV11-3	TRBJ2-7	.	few	CASSTISGFREQYF	TGTGCCAGCAGCACCATTTCGGGGTTTCGCGAGCAGTACTTC
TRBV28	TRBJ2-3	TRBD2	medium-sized	CASTLSGRFADTQYF	TGTGCCAGCACCCTTAGCGGGAGGTTTGCAGATACGCAGTATTTT
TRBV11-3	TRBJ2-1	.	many	CASSLNAGSYNEQFF	TGTGCCAGCAGCTTAAACGCGGGCTCCTACAATGAGCAGTTCTTC
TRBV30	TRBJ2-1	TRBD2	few	CAWSGLAGGRKYNEQFF	TGTGCCTGGAGCGGACTAGCGGGGGGGCGAAAGTACAATGAGCAGTTCTTC
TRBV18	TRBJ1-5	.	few	CASSPPASNQPQHF	TGTGCCAGCTCACCACCCGCGAGCAATCAGCCCCAGCATTTT